What follows is one TCR beta chain and its context. The antigen is not known. The source of the sample is a study of Tregs in tolerant kidney transplant recipients. Findings of the study overall: Expanding Tregs on activated donor B cells appeared to best identify donor-specific TCRbeta clones.

Thawed PBMCs were FACS-sorted into unstimulated CD4+CD25+CD127- regulatory T cells, CD4+CD25- non-regulatory cells, CD4 and CD8 cells. The CDR3 is made up of 14 amino acids. The germline CDR1 and CDR2 sequences are MNHEY and SMNVEV (reference sequence). The ends were cut back, 8 bases at V and 0 bases at J, with 14 bases in the middle. Assay used: immunoSEQ multiplex PCR; TCRdb lists only in-frame clones, some missing. Of some 65,000 clones in the sample, roughly 89% were seen once. The chain carries TRBV27 and TRBJ2-7, with a weak D call TRBD2 (6 bases). This TCR derives from a human donor in good health. The sequenced sample was CD4+ T cells from blood. The CDR3 sequence: CASEGGALSYEQYF. DNA of the CDR3: TGTGCCAGCGAGGGCGGGGCCCTCTCCTACGAGCAGTACTTC.